This T cell receptor (beta chain) originates from a study of vaccination and CD4 T cells after COVID-19. The wider study: The post-vaccine samples came a median 72 days after dose two (range 14 to 241). The authors exposed cells to overlapping spike peptides derived from SARS-CoV-2, HCoV-NL63, HCoV-OC43 and HCoV-229E.

The ends were cut back, 0 bases at V and 3 bases at J, with 10 bases in the middle. CDR1 and CDR2 from the germline V gene are SGHNT and YYREEE (reference sequence). The CDR3 consists of 14 residues. Cultured CD4+ T cell DNA underwent sequencing with the Oncomine TCR Beta short-read assay. MiXCR was run by TCRdb on the PCR reads, yielding one entry per CDR3 protein. The table records under 30,000 distinct CDR3 sequences, roughly 68% of them present only once. Treatment noted: approximately nine-day PBMC culture with coronavirus spike peptide pools or control peptides (ViraFEST assay). Notes on this clonotype: What it binds is unknown.

The specimen was CD4+ T cells from blood, cultured in vitro, collected after SARS-CoV-2 vaccination. The chain combines TRBV5-4 with TRBJ2-7, with D unclear. This TCR was recovered from a human donor who received a COVID-19 vaccine. CDR3 nucleotides: TGTGCCAGCAGCTTGGCTCGTGGGGACTACGAGCAGTACTTC. This codes for CASSLARGDYEQYF.